One sample yielded the 19 T cell receptor beta chains listed below, sequenced in a study of T cells in Graves' hyperthyroidism and ophthalmopathy. Amplified TCR beta CDR3 regions came from RNA transcripts. When the TCR CDR3 underwent first-round RT-PCR, the HTBI primer set was used. TCRdb re-derived calls from the multiplex PCR reads in MiXCR, one entry per CDR3 protein. The sample carries fewer than 700,000 distinct CDR3 sequences, 15% to 20% recorded once. The sequencing input was blood. The source of these receptors is a young woman with Graves' hyperthyroidism.

This clonotype appeared a few times. This sequence may be a read error, since a much larger clone differs from it by one base. The chain couples TRBV28 to TRBJ1-2; tentatively, D is TRBD1 (5 bases). CDR3 length: 13 residues. Germline V CDR1 and CDR2: MDHEN, SYDVKM. V was pared by 5 bases and J by 5 bases, with 12 bases between. CDR3 DNA sequence: TGTGCCAGCAGTGGGGCGACCGGATATGGCTACACCTTC. The encoded protein is CASSGATGYGYTF.

This clonotype has just a few counts. This chain joins TRBV18 and TRBJ2-1, with TRBD2 matching 12 bases. The CDR3 loop spans 17 amino acids. CDR1 and CDR2 from the germline V gene are KGHSH and LQKENI. The junction had 7 bases not matched to a gene; V was cut back by 3 bases and J by 4 bases. CDR3 sequence reads: CASSPPGLAGNYNEQFF. CDR3 in DNA: TGTGCCAGCTCACCGCCCGGACTAGCGGGAAATTACAATGAGCAGTTCTTC. Together with reference TRBV18 and TRBJ2-1, the CDR3 gives the full variable domain: NAGVMQNPRHLVRRRGQEARLRCSPMKGHSHVYWYRQLPEEGLKFMVYLQKENIIDESGMPKERFSAEFPKEGPSILRIQQVVRGDSAAYFCASSPPGLAGNYNEQFFGPGTRLTVL.

A few counts support this clonotype. The V and J genes are TRBV19 and TRBJ1-6, with TRBD1 as a possible D gene (6 bases). Trimming took 5 bases from V and 6 from J, leaving 17 bases between them. In germline, CDR1 is LNHDA, CDR2 SQIVND (reference sequence). The CDR3 has 16 amino acids. As DNA, the CDR3 is TGTGCCAGTAGTCGGGCCAGGGGTGCTCTTAATTCACCCCTCCACTTT. The encoded protein is CASSRARGALNSPLHF.

This clonotype was seen a few times. CDR3 protein: CSVTKGGAEAFF. In nucleotides, the CDR3 is TGCAGCGTTACCAAGGGGGGGGCTGAAGCTTTCTTT. This chain uses TRBV29-1 with TRBJ1-1; a possible D gene is TRBD1 (6 bases). Germline CDR1 reads SQVTM; CDR2 reads ANQGSEA. With 5 bases removed from V and 6 bases from J, the gap between germline ends came to 13 bases. The CDR3 spans 12 residues.

This clonotype was seen at least ten times. The chain couples TRBV5-6 to TRBJ1-1; no clear D. V gave up 4 bases and J gave up 1 base, with 17 bases separating them. CDR1 SGHDT and CDR2 YYEEEE come from the germline V gene. The CDR3 is made up of 16 amino acids. The CDR3 coding sequence is TGTGCCAGCAGCCCGACGACCTGGCGTTCGAACACTGAAGCTTTCTTT. It specifies CASSPTTWRSNTEAFF.

This clonotype was seen many times. The chain recombines TRBV2 with TRBJ2-1, with 7 positions matching TRBD2. Germline lookup yields CDR1 SNHLY and CDR2 FYNNEI. The CDR3 is 13 amino acids. After removal of 11 bases from V and 1 base from J, the junction contained 5 bases not matched to a gene. The DNA of the CDR3 is TGTGCCGGCAAGCGGGAATCCTACAATGAGCAGTTCTTC. This translates into CAGKRESYNEQFF. Based on the CDR3 plus reference TRBV2 and TRBJ2-1, the full variable domain is EPEVTQTPSHQVTQMGQEVILRCVPISNHLYFYWYRQILGQKVEFLVSFYNNEISEKSEIFDDQFSVERPDGSNFTLKIRSTKLEDSAMYFCAGKRESYNEQFFGPGTRLTVL.

This clonotype was picked up many times. V gene TRBV2 combines with J gene TRBJ2-5, with D unclear. V gave up 4 bases and J gave up 2 bases, with 8 bases separating them. Germline CDR1 SNHLY, CDR2 FYNNEI. The CDR3 runs to 13 residues. CDR3 residues: CASSARHQETQYF. The CDR3 region has the DNA TGTGCCAGCAGTGCGCGACATCAAGAGACCCAGTACTTC.

The genes are TRBV27 and TRBJ1-5; the D gene is possibly TRBD1 (5 bases). V was shortened by 5 bases and J by 3 bases, with 8 bases between the two germline ends. The germline V gene encodes CDR1 MNHEY and CDR2 SMNVEV (reference sequence). CDR3 size: 13 residues. The CDR3 spells CASSTGHNQPQHF. CDR3 nucleotides: TGTGCCAGCAGTACAGGTCACAATCAGCCCCAGCATTTT.

The chain uses TRBV14 and TRBJ2-6, with unresolved D. V lost 2 bases to trimming and J lost 2 bases, with 4 bases between them. This CDR3 is 14 amino acids long. From germline, CDR1 is SGHDN and CDR2 FVKESK. CDR3 sequence: CASSQRAGANVLTF. CDR3 DNA sequence: TGTGCCAGCAGCCAACGGGCTGGGGCCAACGTCCTGACTTTC.

In this sample, this clonotype turned up many times. The chain couples TRBV11-2 to TRBJ2-1, with 9 bases aligning to TRBD2. Trimming removed 5 bases from V and 6 bases from J; junction bases left unmatched: 8. The CDR3 extends over 15 amino acids. Germline V gene data show CDR1 as SGHAT and CDR2 as FQNNGV. CDR3 region: CASSVGTSRTNEQFF. Written as DNA, the CDR3 is TGTGCCAGCAGCGTCGGGACTAGCCGTACCAATGAGCAGTTCTTC.

Many counts were recorded for this clonotype. V and J are TRBV27 and TRBJ2-1; 9 bases align to TRBD1. This CDR3 has 14 amino acids. Trimming took 1 base from V and 7 from J; bases not matched to a gene: 2. Germline V gene lookup returns CDR1 MNHEY and CDR2 SMNVEV (reference sequence). For the CDR3, the DNA is TGTGCCAGCAGTTTATACGGGACAGGGAATGAGCAGTTCTTC. Residues: CASSLYGTGNEQFF.

Many counts were recorded for this clonotype. This chain links TRBV27 with TRBJ2-2; TRBD2 agrees at 11 bases. J lost 7 bases, V lost 4 bases, and 8 bases had no gene match. The CDR3 covers 16 residues. Per the germline V gene, CDR1 is MNHEY and CDR2 is SMNVEV (reference sequence). CDR3 sequence reads: CASSSYSGRAGGELFF. The DNA of the CDR3 is TGTGCCAGCAGTTCCTATAGCGGGAGGGCAGGCGGGGAGCTGTTTTTT.

Note on this clonotype: A read error may account for a junction end that differs from germline. The chain couples TRBV3-1 to TRBJ1-2, with D possibly TRBD1 on 5 matching bases. Germline CDR1 and CDR2: LGHDT and YNNKEL (reference sequence). CDR3 size: 15 residues. CDR3 sequence: CASSQRTRSNYAYTF. The CDR3 region has the DNA TGTGCCAGCAGCCAACGGACACGGAGTAACTATGCCTACACCTTC.

The CDR3 region is CSARDGTSGRVFYNEQFF. The CDR3 region has the DNA TGCAGTGCTAGAGATGGGACTAGCGGGAGAGTTTTCTACAATGAGCAGTTCTTC. The V gene is TRBV20-1, the J gene TRBJ2-1, with 14 bases identical to TRBD2. The CDR3 length is 18 residues. After removal of 0 bases from V and 3 bases from J, the junction contained 7 bases not matched to a gene. Germline V gene data show CDR1 as DFQATT and CDR2 as SNEGSKA (reference sequence).

This clonotype was found many times. The V and J genes are TRBV12-3 or TRBV12-4 and TRBJ1-1; TRBD1 matches 9 bases. CDR3 length: 16 amino acids. Germline trimming cut 7 bases from V and 2 bases from J; bases unmatched to any gene: 11. The CDR3: CASNYRQGVLNTEAFF. CDR3 bases: TGTGCCAGCAATTACAGACAGGGGGTACTTAACACTGAAGCTTTCTTT.

This clonotype was seen a handful of times. This chain joins TRBV20-1 and TRBJ2-3, with a possible D match to TRBD2 (6 bases). The length of the CDR3 is 17 residues. Between the trimmed V and J ends, which lost 0 bases and 2 bases, there was a span of 18 bases. CDR1 DFQATT and CDR2 SNEGSKA come from the germline V gene (reference sequence). In DNA form, the CDR3 reads TGCAGTGCTAGAGATATACGTGGGGACTTTTTCACAGATACGCAGTATTTT. Translation gives CSARDIRGDFFTDTQYF.

This chain connects TRBV20-1 to TRBJ2-2; 7 bases are shared with TRBD2. Germline CDR1 is DFQATT and CDR2 is SNEGSKA (reference sequence). After removal of 7 bases from V and 13 bases from J, the junction contained 12 bases not matched to a gene. The CDR3 contains 12 residues. The CDR3 spells CSVPGEGGSLFF. The CDR3 DNA reads as TGCAGTGTCCCAGGCGAGGGAGGGTCGCTGTTTTTT.

This clonotype was found a few times. The chain links TRBV11-3 to TRBJ2-1; D unclear. The V gene's germline CDR1 is SGHNT and CDR2 YENEEA. Trimming pared 1 base from V and 0 bases from J, leaving 10 bases between. This CDR3 contains 16 residues. DNA of the CDR3: TGTGCCAGCAGCTTAGTTCAAACTTACTCCTACAATGAGCAGTTCTTC. Its protein is CASSLVQTYSYNEQFF. The full variable domain, rest sourced from reference TRBV11-3 and TRBJ2-1, is EAGVVQSPRYKIIEKKQPVAFWCNPISGHNTLYWYLQNLGQGPELLIRYENEEAVDDSQLPKDRFSAERLKGVDSTLKIQPAELGDSAVYLCASSLVQTYSYNEQFFGPGTRLTVL.

This rearrangement joins TRBV3-1 to TRBJ2-6; no definite D call. The CDR3 totals 14 residues. Germline V gene lookup returns CDR1 LGHDT and CDR2 YNNKEL (reference sequence). V lost 1 base and J 3 bases, leaving 4 bases between the germline ends. The CDR3 DNA sequence: TGTGCCAGCAGCCAAGGGTATGGGGCCAACGTCCTGACTTTC. Encoded protein: CASSQGYGANVLTF.